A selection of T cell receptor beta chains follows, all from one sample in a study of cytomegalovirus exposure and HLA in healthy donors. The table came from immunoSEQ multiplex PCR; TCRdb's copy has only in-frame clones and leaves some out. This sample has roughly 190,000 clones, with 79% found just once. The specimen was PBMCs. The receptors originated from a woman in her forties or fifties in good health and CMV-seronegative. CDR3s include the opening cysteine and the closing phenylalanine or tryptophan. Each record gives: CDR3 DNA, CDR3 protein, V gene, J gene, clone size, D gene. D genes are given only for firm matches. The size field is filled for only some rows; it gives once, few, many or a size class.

CDR3 DNA: TGTGCCAGCAGGGGGCAGGTAGGCCAGCCCCAGCATTTT
CDR3 protein: CASRGQVGQPQHF
V gene: TRBV11-3
J gene: TRBJ1-5
clone size: .
D gene: .

CDR3 DNA: TGTGCCAGCAGCTCGAACACCTATGGCTACACCTTC
CDR3 protein: CASSSNTYGYTF
V gene: TRBV7-2
J gene: TRBJ1-2
clone size: .
D gene: .

CDR3 DNA: TGTGCCAGCAGCTCGGGGGTCGGGGAGCTGTTTTTT
CDR3 protein: CASSSGVGELFF
V gene: TRBV7-2
J gene: TRBJ2-2
clone size: .
D gene: .

CDR3 DNA: TGTGCCACCAGCAGAGATCAAAGGGGTAATCAGCCCCAGCATTTT
CDR3 protein: CATSRDQRGNQPQHF
V gene: TRBV15
J gene: TRBJ1-5
clone size: .
D gene: .

CDR3 DNA: TGTGCCAGCAGTTCCCCCGACAGGGGATTCACCGGGGAGCTGTTTTTT
CDR3 protein: CASSSPDRGFTGELFF
V gene: TRBV6-6
J gene: TRBJ2-2
clone size: few
D gene: TRBD1

CDR3 DNA: TGTGCCAGCAGTTTATTCTTAGGTAGCGGTAGCTACAATGAGCAGTTCTTC
CDR3 protein: CASSLFLGSGSYNEQFF
V gene: TRBV28
J gene: TRBJ2-1
clone size: .
D gene: .

CDR3 DNA: TGTGCCAGCACCATCGTCGGGTTTCAAAGTGGCTACACCTTC
CDR3 protein: CASTIVGFQSGYTF
V gene: TRBV5-4
J gene: TRBJ1-2
clone size: .
D gene: .

CDR3 DNA: TGTGCCAGCAGCCCAGGGACTGCCCCTCGGGCGACCCAGTACTTC
CDR3 protein: CASSPGTAPRATQYF
V gene: TRBV7-3
J gene: TRBJ2-5
clone size: .
D gene: .

CDR3 DNA: TGTGCCAGCAGCCCAGTAGGGAGGGGGACAGGGTCCTACGAGCAGTACTTC
CDR3 protein: CASSPVGRGTGSYEQYF
V gene: TRBV11-2
J gene: TRBJ2-7
clone size: .
D gene: TRBD1

CDR3 DNA: TGTGCCAGCAGAGAGACAGGGGAATCACCCCTCCACTTT
CDR3 protein: CASRETGESPLHF
V gene: TRBV6-4
J gene: TRBJ1-6
clone size: .
D gene: TRBD1

CDR3 DNA: TGCAGCGTTTCCCCTAGGCTAGCCAAAAACATTCAGTACTTC
CDR3 protein: CSVSPRLAKNIQYF
V gene: TRBV29-1
J gene: TRBJ2-4
clone size: .
D gene: .

CDR3 DNA: TGTGCCAGTAGTATAACGCAGGGAAAGACCCAGTACTTC
CDR3 protein: CASSITQGKTQYF
V gene: TRBV19
J gene: TRBJ2-5
clone size: .
D gene: .

CDR3 DNA: TGCAGGGGACAGGGTAACACTGAAGCTTTCTTT
CDR3 protein: CRGQGNTEAFF
V gene: TRBV20-1
J gene: TRBJ1-1
clone size: .
D gene: TRBD1

CDR3 DNA: TGTGCCAGCAGCTTAACGGGTGTGATTTACGAGCAGTACTTC
CDR3 protein: CASSLTGVIYEQYF
V gene: TRBV7-2
J gene: TRBJ2-7
clone size: .
D gene: .

CDR3 DNA: TGTGCCAGCGCCGTGGGGCGTAGGGAAAAACTGTTTTTT
CDR3 protein: CASAVGRREKLFF
V gene: TRBV6-5
J gene: TRBJ1-4
clone size: .
D gene: .

CDR3 DNA: TGCGCCAGCAGCCCCGGTGGAGATACGCAGTATTTT
CDR3 protein: CASSPGGDTQYF
V gene: TRBV10-2
J gene: TRBJ2-3
clone size: once
D gene: .

CDR3 DNA: TGTGCCAGCAGAGGGGACAGGGGGCGTAATCAGCCCCAGCATTTT
CDR3 protein: CASRGDRGRNQPQHF
V gene: TRBV6-1
J gene: TRBJ1-5
clone size: .
D gene: TRBD1

CDR3 DNA: TGTGCCAGCAGTTTGTTCGGGACTAGCGGGGCCGAGCAGTACTTC
CDR3 protein: CASSLFGTSGAEQYF
V gene: TRBV28
J gene: TRBJ2-7
clone size: once
D gene: TRBD2

CDR3 DNA: TGTGCCAGCACCCTTCAGGGGGGAAACACCATATATTTT
CDR3 protein: CASTLQGGNTIYF
V gene: TRBV7-8
J gene: TRBJ1-3
clone size: .
D gene: .

CDR3 DNA: TGTGCCAGCAGCCCTAGGGTGACTAGCGGGGGCACAGATACGCAGTATTTT
CDR3 protein: CASSPRVTSGGTDTQYF
V gene: TRBV11-2
J gene: TRBJ2-3
clone size: .
D gene: TRBD2

CDR3 DNA: TGTGCCAGCAGCCACTACAGGGGTAGCACAGATACGCAGTATTTT
CDR3 protein: CASSHYRGSTDTQYF
V gene: TRBV7-9
J gene: TRBJ2-3
clone size: .
D gene: TRBD1

CDR3 DNA: TGTGCCAGCAGCTTAGTTAAACAGAGCAATCAGCCCCAGCATTTT
CDR3 protein: CASSLVKQSNQPQHF
V gene: TRBV7-2
J gene: TRBJ1-5
clone size: few
D gene: .

CDR3 DNA: TGCGCCAGCAGCCCCGGGGAGCGGGGGGAGTACGAGCAGTACTTC
CDR3 protein: CASSPGERGEYEQYF
V gene: TRBV4-1
J gene: TRBJ2-7
clone size: .
D gene: TRBD2

CDR3 DNA: TGTGCCAGCAGCTTAGTCGGGGACTCCTATAATTCACCCCTCCACTTT
CDR3 protein: CASSLVGDSYNSPLHF
V gene: TRBV7-2
J gene: TRBJ1-6
clone size: .
D gene: .

CDR3 DNA: TGTGCCAGCACCTTCCAGGACAGGTTCCACGAGCAGTACTTC
CDR3 protein: CASTFQDRFHEQYF
V gene: TRBV11-2
J gene: TRBJ2-7
clone size: .
D gene: TRBD1

CDR3 DNA: TGTGCCAGCAGCCCTGACAGTAGATCACCCCTCCACTTT
CDR3 protein: CASSPDSRSPLHF
V gene: TRBV11-2
J gene: TRBJ1-6
clone size: .
D gene: .

CDR3 DNA: TGCAGTGCCCCGATAGTGGATACGCAGTATTTT
CDR3 protein: CSAPIVDTQYF
V gene: TRBV20-1
J gene: TRBJ2-3
clone size: .
D gene: .

CDR3 DNA: TGCAGTGCTACTTTCGCAGATACGCAGTATTTT
CDR3 protein: CSATFADTQYF
V gene: TRBV20-1
J gene: TRBJ2-3
clone size: .
D gene: .

CDR3 DNA: TGTGCCAGCAGCCTCAGGGGGAACACTGAAGCTTTCTTT
CDR3 protein: CASSLRGNTEAFF
V gene: TRBV7-9
J gene: TRBJ1-1
clone size: .
D gene: .

CDR3 DNA: TGTGCCAGCAGTGGTCAGGGGTCGGGGAACTATGGCTACACCTTC
CDR3 protein: CASSGQGSGNYGYTF
V gene: TRBV6-1
J gene: TRBJ1-2
clone size: .
D gene: .

CDR3 DNA: TGTGCCAGCAGTCCCCTCGGTAGCTCCTACGAGCAGTACTTC
CDR3 protein: CASSPLGSSYEQYF
V gene: TRBV6-6
J gene: TRBJ2-7
clone size: .
D gene: .

CDR3 DNA: TGTGCCAGCAGCTTACGGTCCCCTAACTATGGCTACACCTTC
CDR3 protein: CASSLRSPNYGYTF
V gene: TRBV11-2
J gene: TRBJ1-2
clone size: .
D gene: .

CDR3 DNA: TGCGCCAGCAGCTTGACCCCCGGACAGACCACTGAAGCTTTCTTT
CDR3 protein: CASSLTPGQTTEAFF
V gene: TRBV5-1
J gene: TRBJ1-1
clone size: .
D gene: .

CDR3 DNA: TGTGCCAGCTCGGGGGACAGGCCCTACGAGCAGTACTTC
CDR3 protein: CASSGDRPYEQYF
V gene: TRBV18
J gene: TRBJ2-7
clone size: .
D gene: TRBD1

CDR3 DNA: TGCAGCGTTACCGGACAGACAGGCTCCTACGAGCAGTACTTC
CDR3 protein: CSVTGQTGSYEQYF
V gene: TRBV29-1
J gene: TRBJ2-7
clone size: .
D gene: .

CDR3 DNA: TGTGCCAGTAGTAACGACAGGGGCGGGGACACCGGGGAGCTGTTTTTT
CDR3 protein: CASSNDRGGDTGELFF
V gene: TRBV19
J gene: TRBJ2-2
clone size: .
D gene: TRBD1

CDR3 DNA: TGTGCCAGCAGGACAGGGGGCCTTGGGCCCCAGCATTTT
CDR3 protein: CASRTGGLGPQHF
V gene: TRBV6-1
J gene: TRBJ1-5
clone size: .
D gene: TRBD1

CDR3 DNA: TGTGCCAGCAGTGTGGCGGGGAGCAATCAGCCCCAGCATTTT
CDR3 protein: CASSVAGSNQPQHF
V gene: TRBV2
J gene: TRBJ1-5
clone size: once
D gene: .

CDR3 DNA: TGTGCCAGCAGTTACTCGAGTCACTACGAGCAGTACTTC
CDR3 protein: CASSYSSHYEQYF
V gene: TRBV2
J gene: TRBJ2-7
clone size: .
D gene: .

CDR3 DNA: TGCGCCAGCAGCCAAGAGGCAACGAGCAATCAGCCCCAGCATTTT
CDR3 protein: CASSQEATSNQPQHF
V gene: TRBV4-3
J gene: TRBJ1-5
clone size: .
D gene: .

CDR3 DNA: TGTGCCAGCACCAGTTCTGGGACTAGCGGATACAATGAGCAGTTCTTC
CDR3 protein: CASTSSGTSGYNEQFF
V gene: TRBV6-6
J gene: TRBJ2-1
clone size: .
D gene: TRBD2

CDR3 DNA: TGTGCCAGCACCCGCGAGGAGACCCAGTACTTC
CDR3 protein: CASTREETQYF
V gene: TRBV28
J gene: TRBJ2-5
clone size: .
D gene: .

CDR3 DNA: TGTGCCAGCAGCCGGGGTAGCGGGAGGCGACAAGAGACCCAGTACTTC
CDR3 protein: CASSRGSGRRQETQYF
V gene: TRBV7-2
J gene: TRBJ2-5
clone size: .
D gene: TRBD2

CDR3 DNA: TGTGCCAGCAGCTTAATGGGCTACACTGAAGCTTTCTTT
CDR3 protein: CASSLMGYTEAFF
V gene: TRBV7-3
J gene: TRBJ1-1
clone size: once
D gene: .

CDR3 DNA: TGCGCCAGCAGCCTACTAGTTTCTAGCACAGATACGCAGTATTTT
CDR3 protein: CASSLLVSSTDTQYF
V gene: TRBV5-1
J gene: TRBJ2-3
clone size: once
D gene: .

CDR3 DNA: TGTGCCAGCAGCTTAGAGGGGGCTAAGATCACTGAAGCTTTCTTT
CDR3 protein: CASSLEGAKITEAFF
V gene: TRBV11-2
J gene: TRBJ1-1
clone size: once
D gene: .

CDR3 DNA: TGCGCCAGCAGCCAAGCGGGGACCCAGTACTTC
CDR3 protein: CASSQAGTQYF
V gene: TRBV4-3
J gene: TRBJ2-5
clone size: .
D gene: .

CDR3 DNA: TGCAGCGTTGAGAAAGGGACAGCTCCTTACGAGCAGTACTTC
CDR3 protein: CSVEKGTAPYEQYF
V gene: TRBV29-1
J gene: TRBJ2-7
clone size: .
D gene: TRBD1

CDR3 DNA: TGTGCCAGCAGCAATATCATGCGGGAAGGCTCCTACGAGCAGTACTTC
CDR3 protein: CASSNIMREGSYEQYF
V gene: TRBV21-1
J gene: TRBJ2-7
clone size: .
D gene: .

CDR3 DNA: TGTGCCAGCAGCCCGCGGGGGGACAGCAATAAAAACATTCAGTACTTC
CDR3 protein: CASSPRGDSNKNIQYF
V gene: TRBV4-2
J gene: TRBJ2-4
clone size: .
D gene: .

CDR3 DNA: TGTGCCAGAAGCTTCTGGACACTCGGACCTGGGGCCAACGTCCTGACTTTC
CDR3 protein: CARSFWTLGPGANVLTF
V gene: TRBV5-3
J gene: TRBJ2-6
clone size: .
D gene: .

CDR3 DNA: TGTGCCAGAGGGACAGGGCTTAATCAGCCCCAGCATTTT
CDR3 protein: CARGTGLNQPQHF
V gene: TRBV2
J gene: TRBJ1-5
clone size: .
D gene: TRBD1

CDR3 DNA: TGTGCCAGCAGCTTGCGGATGAACACCGGGGAGCTGTTTTTT
CDR3 protein: CASSLRMNTGELFF
V gene: TRBV11-3
J gene: TRBJ2-2
clone size: few
D gene: .